This T cell receptor beta chain came from a study of neurological immune-mediated disorders. The CDR3 runs to 12 residues. Trimming left V 6 bases short and J 4 bases short, with 6 bases between. Germline CDR1 reads MNHEY; CDR2 reads SVGAGI. In this sample, this clonotype turned up many times. TCRdb re-called the 5' RACE reads with MiXCR, one entry per CDR3 protein. This table holds tens of thousands of distinct CDR3 sequences, 4.2% found once. Sequenced sample: PBMCs. The TCR was taken from a man between 50 and 59 years old with multiple sclerosis. This chain joins TRBV6-5 and TRBJ2-2; D uncertain. The CDR3 DNA is TGTGCCAGCAGATTGGGCACCGGGGAGCTGTTTTTT. Protein product: CASRLGTGELFF.